Listed below are T cell receptor beta chains from one sample, sequenced in a study of blood T cell repertoires in COVID-19. Generated by immunoSEQ multiplex PCR, the TCRdb table keeps only in-frame clones and is missing some. This table has fewer than 300,000 clones, approximately 91% appearing once. Specimen: PBMCs or T cells enriched from blood (not recorded which). The receptors originated from a woman between 35 and 50 years old with acute COVID-19. CDR3s include the opening cysteine and the closing phenylalanine or tryptophan. The D gene is left open where the match is weak. Only part of the rows carry a size: once, few, many, or a class if the clone is expanded.

>TRBV7-6|once|TRBJ1-4|TRBD1
CASSRQGVAEKLFF
TGTGCCAGCAGCCGGCAGGGGGTGGCTGAAAAACTGTTTTTT
>TRBV5-8|.|TRBJ2-5|TRBD2
CASSLGPSGGRSETQYF
TGTGCCAGCAGCTTGGGACCCTCTGGCGGGAGGTCGGAGACCCAGTACTTC
>TRBV6-5|.|TRBJ2-1|TRBD2
CASRAFSAGDNEQFF
TGTGCCAGCAGGGCTTTCTCAGCGGGGGACAATGAGCAGTTCTTC
>TRBV18|.|TRBJ2-1|TRBD1
CASSPLFGTGPQAEQFF
TGTGCCAGCTCACCACTATTTGGGACAGGGCCCCAAGCTGAGCAGTTCTTC
>TRBV30|.|TRBJ1-1|.
CAMQGRAEAFF
TGTGCCATGCAGGGAAGGGCTGAAGCTTTCTTT
>TRBV2|.|TRBJ2-2|.
CASRPAVLAVTGELFF
TGTGCCAGCAGGCCAGCGGTGCTAGCAGTCACCGGGGAGCTGTTTTTT
>TRBV29-1|.|TRBJ1-1|.
CSVEGNSFYTEAFF
TGCAGCGTTGAAGGTAACAGTTTCTACACTGAAGCTTTCTTT
>TRBV3-1/TRBV3-2|.|TRBJ2-2|.
CASSRRGVTGELFF
TGTGCCAGCAGCCGGCGGGGAGTCACCGGGGAGCTGTTTTTT
>TRBV28|.|TRBJ1-4|.
CASSRHAPSTNEKLFF
TGTGCCAGCAGTCGACATGCTCCCTCAACTAATGAAAAACTGTTTTTT
>TRBV6-2/TRBV6-3|few|TRBJ1-2|TRBD1
CASSPTGDYGYTF
TGTGCCAGCAGTCCGACAGGGGACTATGGCTACACCTTC
>TRBV10-3|once|TRBJ1-3|.
CANRGSGNTIYF
TGTGCCAATCGGGGATCTGGAAACACCATATATTTT
>TRBV20-1|few|TRBJ2-7|.
CSAPRVTEQYF
TGCAGTGCTCCCAGGGTTACCGAGCAGTACTTC
>TRBV4-1|.|TRBJ2-5|TRBD2
CASSQRTGEGHRETQYF
TGCGCCAGCAGCCAACGGACGGGGGAGGGCCATCGGGAGACCCAGTACTTC
>TRBV2|few|TRBJ2-7|.
CASSLTGMGSYEQYF
TGTGCCAGCAGCCTTACAGGGATGGGGTCCTACGAGCAGTACTTC
>TRBV11-3|.|TRBJ2-1|.
CASSLGGVARVNEQFF
TGTGCCAGCAGCTTAGGCGGGGTGGCGAGAGTCAATGAGCAGTTCTTC
>TRBV19|.|TRBJ1-2|TRBD1
CASSIRSGTDGYTF
TGTGCCAGTAGTATTAGGTCAGGGACAGACGGCTACACCTTC
>TRBV5-6|.|TRBJ1-3|.
CASAGTTGLPGNTIYF
TGTGCCAGCGCGGGGACCACAGGCTTGCCTGGAAACACCATATATTTT
>TRBV5-5|.|TRBJ1-1|.
CASSFVNTEAFF
TGTGCCAGCAGCTTCGTCAACACTGAAGCTTTCTTT
>TRBV6-2/TRBV6-3|.|TRBJ2-7|.
CASSYGGGEAYEQYF
TGTGCCAGCAGTTACGGTGGCGGGGAGGCCTACGAGCAGTACTTC
>TRBV29-1|.|TRBJ1-1|.
CSVGREGVNTEAFF
TGCAGCGTTGGAAGGGAGGGGGTTAACACTGAAGCTTTCTTT
>TRBV4-1|.|TRBJ2-7|TRBD2
CASSPGRGGSYEQYF
TGCGCCAGCAGCCCGGGGAGGGGTGGATCCTACGAGCAGTACTTC
>TRBV2|.|TRBJ1-1|TRBD1
CASRGQTITEAFF
TGTGCCAGCAGGGGACAGACAATCACTGAAGCTTTCTTT
>TRBV11-3|.|TRBJ2-3|.
CASSRRGGNTDTQYF
TGTGCCAGCAGCCGGAGGGGGGGGAACACAGATACGCAGTATTTT
>TRBV28|few|TRBJ1-3|.
CASHSTGSGNTIYF
TGTGCCAGCCACTCCACGGGATCTGGAAACACCATATATTTT
>TRBV18|.|TRBJ1-1|TRBD1
CASYLDRLNTEAFF
TGTGCCAGCTACCTGGACAGGTTGAACACTGAAGCTTTCTTT
>TRBV19|.|TRBJ1-6|.
CASTQGLFNSPLHF
TGTGCCAGTACCCAAGGACTGTTTAATTCACCCCTCCACTTT
>TRBV2|.|TRBJ2-5|.
CASSGAGGIKETQYF
TGTGCCAGCAGCGGGGCAGGGGGGATAAAAGAGACCCAGTACTTC
>TRBV13|once|TRBJ1-2|.
CASSSAGSYYGYTF
TGTGCCAGCAGCTCGGCAGGGTCCTACTATGGCTACACCTTC
>TRBV28|.|TRBJ1-1|.
CASSLASPGAFF
TGTGCCAGCAGTTTAGCAAGTCCGGGGGCTTTCTTT
>TRBV5-1|.|TRBJ2-1|.
CASRSGNSYNEQFF
TGCGCCAGCAGGAGCGGAAACTCCTACAATGAGCAGTTCTTC
>TRBV7-2|.|TRBJ1-1|.
CASSLGGGARTEAFF
TGTGCCAGCAGCTTAGGTGGGGGGGCGCGGACTGAAGCTTTCTTT
>TRBV18|.|TRBJ2-3|TRBD1
CASSPTGGSATSTDTQYF
TGTGCCAGCTCACCCACAGGGGGCTCAGCCACTAGCACAGATACGCAGTATTTT
>TRBV5-6|.|TRBJ1-5|TRBD1
CASSWGTANQPQHF
TGTGCCAGCAGCTGGGGGACAGCGAATCAGCCCCAGCATTTT
>TRBV5-3|.|TRBJ2-7|.
CARRTGRTNEQYF
TGTGCCAGAAGAACAGGGAGAACCAACGAGCAGTACTTC
>TRBV4-1|.|TRBJ1-5|.
CASSQGGDQPQHF
TGCGCCAGCAGCCAAGGCGGGGATCAGCCCCAGCATTTT